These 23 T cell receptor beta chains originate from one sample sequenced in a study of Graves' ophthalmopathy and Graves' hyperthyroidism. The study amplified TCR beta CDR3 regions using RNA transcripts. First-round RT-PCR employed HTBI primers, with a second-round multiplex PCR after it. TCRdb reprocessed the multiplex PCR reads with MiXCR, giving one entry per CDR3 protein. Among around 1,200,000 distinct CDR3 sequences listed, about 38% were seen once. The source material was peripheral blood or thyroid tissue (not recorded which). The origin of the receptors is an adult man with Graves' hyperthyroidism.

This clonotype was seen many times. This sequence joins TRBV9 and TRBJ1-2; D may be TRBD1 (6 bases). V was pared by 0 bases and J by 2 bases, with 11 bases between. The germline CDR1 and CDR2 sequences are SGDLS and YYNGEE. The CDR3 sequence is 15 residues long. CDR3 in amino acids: CASSVGGQLNYGYTF. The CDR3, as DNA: TGTGCCAGCAGCGTAGGAGGACAGTTAAACTATGGCTACACCTTC. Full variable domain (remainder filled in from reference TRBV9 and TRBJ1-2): DSGVTQTPKHLITATGQRVTLRCSPRSGDLSVYWYQQSLDQGLQFLIQYYNGEERAKGNILERFSAQQFPDLHSELNLSSLELGDSALYFCASSVGGQLNYGYTFGSGTRLTVV.

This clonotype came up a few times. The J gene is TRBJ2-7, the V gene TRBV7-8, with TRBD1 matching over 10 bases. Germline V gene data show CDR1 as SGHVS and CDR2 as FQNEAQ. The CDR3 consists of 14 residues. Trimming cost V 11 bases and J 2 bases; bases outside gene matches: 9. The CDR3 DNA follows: TGTGCCTGGAGTGTAGGGACAGGGGCCTACGAGCAGTACTTC. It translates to CAWSVGTGAYEQYF.

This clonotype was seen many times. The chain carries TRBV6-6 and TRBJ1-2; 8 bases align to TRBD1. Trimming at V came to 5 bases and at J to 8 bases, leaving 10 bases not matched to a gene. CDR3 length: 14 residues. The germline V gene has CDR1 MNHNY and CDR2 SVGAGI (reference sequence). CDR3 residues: CASSPRQGAQGYTF. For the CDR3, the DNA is TGTGCCAGCAGTCCTAGGCAGGGGGCGCAAGGCTACACCTTC.

This CDR3 is CATSAGDRGRETQYF. The CDR3 region has the DNA TGTGCCACCAGTGCAGGAGACAGGGGGAGAGAGACCCAGTACTTC. This sequence joins TRBV24-1 and TRBJ2-5; 9 nucleotides agree with TRBD1. Germline V gene data show CDR1 as KGHDR and CDR2 as SFDVKD. The CDR3 runs 15 residues. V was clipped by 5 bases and J by 4 bases; unmatched bases: 7.

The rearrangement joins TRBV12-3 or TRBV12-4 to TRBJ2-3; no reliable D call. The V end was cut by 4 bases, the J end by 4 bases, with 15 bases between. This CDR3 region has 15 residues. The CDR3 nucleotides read TGTGCCAGCAGTTCCGATAGATCTAACGCAGATACGCAGTATTTT. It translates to CASSSDRSNADTQYF.

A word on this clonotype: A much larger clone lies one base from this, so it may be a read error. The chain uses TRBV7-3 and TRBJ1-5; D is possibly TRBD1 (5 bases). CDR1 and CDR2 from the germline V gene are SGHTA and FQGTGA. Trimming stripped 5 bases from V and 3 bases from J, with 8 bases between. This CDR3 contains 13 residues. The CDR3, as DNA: TGTGCCAGCAGCGCAGGGCCCAATCAGCCCCAGCATTTT. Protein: CASSAGPNQPQHF.

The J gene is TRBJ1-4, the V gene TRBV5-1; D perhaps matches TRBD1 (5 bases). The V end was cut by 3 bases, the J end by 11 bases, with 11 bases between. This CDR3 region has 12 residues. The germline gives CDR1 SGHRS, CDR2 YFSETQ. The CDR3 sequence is CASSSAGGKLFF. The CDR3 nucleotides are TGCGCCAGCAGCTCGGCTGGGGGTAAACTGTTTTTT.

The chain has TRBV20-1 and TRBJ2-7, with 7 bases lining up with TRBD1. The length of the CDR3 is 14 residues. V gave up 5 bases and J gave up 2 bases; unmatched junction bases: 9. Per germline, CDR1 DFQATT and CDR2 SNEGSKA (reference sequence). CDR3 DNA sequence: TGCAGTGCTCACGCTCACAGGGGTACCTACGAGCAGTACTTC. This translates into CSAHAHRGTYEQYF.

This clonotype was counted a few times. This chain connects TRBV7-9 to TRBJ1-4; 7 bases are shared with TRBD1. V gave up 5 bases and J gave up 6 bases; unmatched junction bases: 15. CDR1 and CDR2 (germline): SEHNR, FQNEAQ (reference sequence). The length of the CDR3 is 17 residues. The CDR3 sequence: CASSPGWRTGGYEKLFF. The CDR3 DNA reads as TGTGCCAGCAGCCCAGGATGGCGGACAGGCGGTTATGAAAAACTGTTTTTT.

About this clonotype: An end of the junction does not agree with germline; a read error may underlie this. The DNA of the CDR3 is TGTGCCAGCAGTTTGGAGGGCCCCTATAATTCACCCCACCACTTT. Its protein is CASSLEGPYNSPHHF. The V call is TRBV25-1, the J call TRBJ1-6; D not certain. Germline CDR1 is MGHDK and CDR2 is SYGVNS. The CDR3 consists of 15 residues.

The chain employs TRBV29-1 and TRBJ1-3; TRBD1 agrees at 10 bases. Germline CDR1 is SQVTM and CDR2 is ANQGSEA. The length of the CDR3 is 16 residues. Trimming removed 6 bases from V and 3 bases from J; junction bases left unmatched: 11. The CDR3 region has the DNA TGCAGCGTCGTGGACCCGCGGACAGGGGGTGGAAACACCATATATTTT. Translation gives CSVVDPRTGGGNTIYF. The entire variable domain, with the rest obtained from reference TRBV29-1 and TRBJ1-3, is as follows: SAVISQKPSRDICQRGTSLTIQCQVDSQVTMMFWYRQQPGQSLTLIATANQGSEATYESGFVIDKFPISRPNLTFSTLTVSNMSPEDSSIYLCSVVDPRTGGGNTIYFGEGSWLTVV.

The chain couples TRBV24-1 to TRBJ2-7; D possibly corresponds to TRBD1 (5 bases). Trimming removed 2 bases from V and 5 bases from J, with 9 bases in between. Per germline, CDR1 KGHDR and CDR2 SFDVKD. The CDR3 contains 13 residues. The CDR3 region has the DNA TGTGCCACCAGTGATTATAAAGGGGACGAGCAGTACTTC. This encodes CATSDYKGDEQYF.

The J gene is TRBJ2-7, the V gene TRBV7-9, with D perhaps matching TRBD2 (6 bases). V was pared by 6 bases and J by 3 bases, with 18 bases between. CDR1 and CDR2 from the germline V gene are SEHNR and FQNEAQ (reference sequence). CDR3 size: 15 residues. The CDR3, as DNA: TGTGCCAGCAGTTACTCGGAGACTAGTATCTACGAGCAGTACTTC. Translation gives CASSYSETSIYEQYF.

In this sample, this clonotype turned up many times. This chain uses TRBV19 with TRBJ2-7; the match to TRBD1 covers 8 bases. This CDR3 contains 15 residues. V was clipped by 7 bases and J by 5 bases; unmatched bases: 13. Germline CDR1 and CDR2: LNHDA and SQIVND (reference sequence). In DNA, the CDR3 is TGTGCCAGTACCCGAACCGGGACAGGTTCCGACGAGCAGTACTTC. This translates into CASTRTGTGSDEQYF.

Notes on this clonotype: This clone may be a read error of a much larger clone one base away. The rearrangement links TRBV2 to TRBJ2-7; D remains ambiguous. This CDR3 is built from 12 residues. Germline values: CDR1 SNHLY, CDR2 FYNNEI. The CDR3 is CASSEAVYGQYF. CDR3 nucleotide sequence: TGTGCCAGCAGTGAAGCCGTCTACGGGCAGTACTTC. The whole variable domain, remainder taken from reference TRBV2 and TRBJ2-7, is EPEVTQTPSHQVTQMGQEVILRCVPISNHLYFYWYRQILGQKVEFLVSFYNNEISEKSEIFDDQFSVERPDGSNFTLKIRSTKLEDSAMYFCASSEAVYGQYFGPGTRLTVT.

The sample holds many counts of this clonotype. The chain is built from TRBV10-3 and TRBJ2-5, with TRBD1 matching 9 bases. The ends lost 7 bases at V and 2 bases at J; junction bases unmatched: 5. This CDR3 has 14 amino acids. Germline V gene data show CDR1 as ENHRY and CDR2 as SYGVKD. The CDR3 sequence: CAIKGTGRQETQYF. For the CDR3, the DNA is TGTGCCATCAAGGGGACAGGGAGGCAAGAGACCCAGTACTTC.

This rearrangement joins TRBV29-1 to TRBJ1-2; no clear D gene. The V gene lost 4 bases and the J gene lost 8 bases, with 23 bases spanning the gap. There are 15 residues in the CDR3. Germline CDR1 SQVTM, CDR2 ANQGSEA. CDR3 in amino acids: CSVVGLASSFRGYTF. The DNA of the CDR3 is TGCAGCGTTGTCGGTTTGGCCTCCTCGTTCCGGGGCTACACCTTC.

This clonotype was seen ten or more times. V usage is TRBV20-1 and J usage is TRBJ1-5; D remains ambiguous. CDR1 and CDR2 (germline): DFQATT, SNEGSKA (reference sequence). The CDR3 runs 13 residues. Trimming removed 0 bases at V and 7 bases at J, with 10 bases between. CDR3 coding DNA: TGCAGTGCTAGAGAGAGTGGAGACCAGCCCCAGCATTTT. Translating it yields CSARESGDQPQHF.

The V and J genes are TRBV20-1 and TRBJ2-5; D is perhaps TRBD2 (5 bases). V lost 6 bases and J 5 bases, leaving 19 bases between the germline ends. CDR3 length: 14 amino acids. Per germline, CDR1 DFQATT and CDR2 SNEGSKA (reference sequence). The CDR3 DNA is TGCAGTGCCACGGGAACCGAACAGCGGGAGACCCAGTACTTC. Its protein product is CSATGTEQRETQYF.

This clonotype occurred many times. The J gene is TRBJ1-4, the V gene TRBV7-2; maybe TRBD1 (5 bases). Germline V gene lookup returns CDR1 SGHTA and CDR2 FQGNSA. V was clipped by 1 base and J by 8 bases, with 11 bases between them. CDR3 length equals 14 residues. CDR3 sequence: CASSLGGTAEKLFF. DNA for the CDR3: TGTGCCAGCAGCTTAGGGGGGACGGCAGAAAAACTGTTTTTT.

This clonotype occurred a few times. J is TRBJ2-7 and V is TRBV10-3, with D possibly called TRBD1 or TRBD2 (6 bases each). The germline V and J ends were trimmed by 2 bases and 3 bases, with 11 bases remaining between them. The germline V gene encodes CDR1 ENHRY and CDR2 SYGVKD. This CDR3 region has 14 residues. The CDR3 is CAISEGGGGYEQYF. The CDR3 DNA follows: TGTGCCATCAGTGAGGGTGGAGGGGGCTACGAGCAGTACTTC.

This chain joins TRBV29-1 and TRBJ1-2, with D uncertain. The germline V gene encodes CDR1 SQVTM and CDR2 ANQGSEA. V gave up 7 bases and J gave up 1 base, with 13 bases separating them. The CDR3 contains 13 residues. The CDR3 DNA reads TGCAGCGGCATTGGGGTCAATAACTATGGCTACACCTTC. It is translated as CSGIGVNNYGYTF.

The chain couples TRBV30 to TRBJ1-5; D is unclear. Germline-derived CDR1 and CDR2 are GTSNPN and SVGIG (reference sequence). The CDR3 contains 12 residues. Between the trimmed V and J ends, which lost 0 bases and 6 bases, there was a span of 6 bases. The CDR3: CAWSVRSQPQHF. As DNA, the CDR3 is TGTGCCTGGAGTGTACGGAGTCAGCCCCAGCATTTT.